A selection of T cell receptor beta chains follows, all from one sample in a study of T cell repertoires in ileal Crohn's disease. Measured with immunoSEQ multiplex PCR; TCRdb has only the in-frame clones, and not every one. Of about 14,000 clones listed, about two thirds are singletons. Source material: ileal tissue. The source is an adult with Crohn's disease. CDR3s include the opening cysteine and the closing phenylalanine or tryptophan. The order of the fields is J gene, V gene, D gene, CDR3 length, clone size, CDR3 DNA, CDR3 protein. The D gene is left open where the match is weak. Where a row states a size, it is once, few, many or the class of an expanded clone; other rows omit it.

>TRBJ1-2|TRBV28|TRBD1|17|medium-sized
TGTGCCAGCAGTTTATATTCCCTGCAGGGGGAAGGCTATGGCTACACCTTC
CASSLYSLQGEGYGYTF
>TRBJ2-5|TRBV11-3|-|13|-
TGTGCCAGCAGCCGATCGGGGGAGGAGACCCAGTACTTC
CASSRSGEETQYF
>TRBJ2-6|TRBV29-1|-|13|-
TGCAGCGTGGCGGGGCTCGGGGCCAACGTCCTGACTTTC
CSVAGLGANVLTF
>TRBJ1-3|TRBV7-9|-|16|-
TGTGCCAGCAGCTTAGCGGGCAGGGAGTACGGAAACACCATATATTTT
CASSLAGREYGNTIYF
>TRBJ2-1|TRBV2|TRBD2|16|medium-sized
TGTGCCAGCAGTGAAATAGCGGGGGTCTCCTACAATGAGCAGTTCTTC
CASSEIAGVSYNEQFF
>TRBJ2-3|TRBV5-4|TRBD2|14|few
TGTGCCAGCAGCCCGGGACTAGCTTCAGATACGCAGTATTTT
CASSPGLASDTQYF
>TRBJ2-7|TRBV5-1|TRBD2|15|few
TGCGCCAGCAGCTTGGGACTAGCGGGGGCCTACGAGCAGTACTTC
CASSLGLAGAYEQYF
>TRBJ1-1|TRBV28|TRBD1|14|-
TGTGCCAGCAGTGGCGACAGGGGAGTAACTGAAGCTTTCTTT
CASSGDRGVTEAFF
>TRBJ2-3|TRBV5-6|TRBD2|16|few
TGTGCCAGCAGCTTGAAGCCAGCGGGGGTAGGGGATACGCAGTATTTT
CASSLKPAGVGDTQYF
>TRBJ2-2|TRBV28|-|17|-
TGTGCCAGCAGCCCAAACCTCGGGGGGCGGAACACCGGGGAGCTGTTTTTT
CASSPNLGGRNTGELFF
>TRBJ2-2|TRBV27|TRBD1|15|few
TGTGCCAGCAGACAGGGGGCGCGGGGTACCGGGGAGCTGTTTTTT
CASRQGARGTGELFF
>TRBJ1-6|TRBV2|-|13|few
TGTGCCAGCAGTGTTGGGGAGGATTCACCCCTCCACTTT
CASSVGEDSPLHF
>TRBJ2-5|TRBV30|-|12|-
TGTGCCTGGAGTGATGGGAGGCAGACCCAGTACTTC
CAWSDGRQTQYF
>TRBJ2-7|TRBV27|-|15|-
TGTGCCAGCAGCCTCCGGGACGTAACGTCCTACGAGCAGTACTTC
CASSLRDVTSYEQYF
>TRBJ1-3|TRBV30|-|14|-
TGTGCCTGGAGTCGACCAGACCTTGGAAACACCATATATTTT
CAWSRPDLGNTIYF
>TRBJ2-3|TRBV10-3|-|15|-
TGTGCCATCAGTGAGTTGAACACTCATGGGGATACGCAGTATTTT
CAISELNTHGDTQYF
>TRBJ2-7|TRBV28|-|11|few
TGTGCCAGCAGCCGCTCCTACGAGCAGTACTTC
CASSRSYEQYF
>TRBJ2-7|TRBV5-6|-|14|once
TGTGCCAGCAGCTTGCTTCAAGGAGTCTACGAGCAGTACTTC
CASSLLQGVYEQYF
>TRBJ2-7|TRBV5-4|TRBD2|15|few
TGTGCCAGCAGCCGGACTAGCGGGGGATCCTACGAGCAGTACTTC
CASSRTSGGSYEQYF
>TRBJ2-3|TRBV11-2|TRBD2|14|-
TGTGCCAGCAGCTTAGGAGCGGGGGGAGATACGCAGTATTTT
CASSLGAGGDTQYF
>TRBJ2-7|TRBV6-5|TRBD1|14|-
TGTGCCAGCAGTTACGGGCAGGGGGCGCGGGAGCAGTACTTC
CASSYGQGAREQYF
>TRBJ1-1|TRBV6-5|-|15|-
TGTGCCAGCAGTTACCAGCGAAATATGAACACTGAAGCTTTCTTT
CASSYQRNMNTEAFF
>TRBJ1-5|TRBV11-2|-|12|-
TGTGCCAGCAGCTCCCTCAATCAGCCCCAGCATTTT
CASSSLNQPQHF
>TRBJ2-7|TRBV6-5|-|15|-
TGTGCCAGCAGTTACGGGGACGGAGGTACCTACGAGCAGTACTTC
CASSYGDGGTYEQYF
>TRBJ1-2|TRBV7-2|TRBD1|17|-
TGTGCCAGCAGCTTGGGGACGGGACAGGGGGCTTATGGTGGCTACACCTTC
CASSLGTGQGAYGGYTF